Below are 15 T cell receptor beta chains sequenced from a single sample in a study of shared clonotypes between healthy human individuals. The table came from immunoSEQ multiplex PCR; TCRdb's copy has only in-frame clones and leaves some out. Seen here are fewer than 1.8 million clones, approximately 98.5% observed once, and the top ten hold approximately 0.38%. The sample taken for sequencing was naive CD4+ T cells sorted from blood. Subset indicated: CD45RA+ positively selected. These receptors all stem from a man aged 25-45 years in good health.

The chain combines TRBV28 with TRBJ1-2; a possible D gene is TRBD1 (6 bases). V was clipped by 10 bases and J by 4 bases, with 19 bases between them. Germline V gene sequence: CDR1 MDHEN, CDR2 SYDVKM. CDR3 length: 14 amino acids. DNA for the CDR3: TGTGCCACCAAAGGGGGATTTTACGGCTATGGCTACACCTTC. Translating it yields CATKGGFYGYGYTF.

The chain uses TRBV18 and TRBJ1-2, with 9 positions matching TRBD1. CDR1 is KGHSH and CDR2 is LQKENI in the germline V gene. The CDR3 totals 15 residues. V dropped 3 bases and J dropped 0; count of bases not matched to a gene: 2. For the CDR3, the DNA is TGTGCCAGCTCACCTACAGGGGGCTCTAACTATGGCTACACCTTC. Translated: CASSPTGGSNYGYTF.

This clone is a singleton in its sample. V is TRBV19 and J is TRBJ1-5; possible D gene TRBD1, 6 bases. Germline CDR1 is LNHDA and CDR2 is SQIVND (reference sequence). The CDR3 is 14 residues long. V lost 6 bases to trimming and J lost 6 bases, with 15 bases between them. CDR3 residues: CASRPDRRVQPQHF. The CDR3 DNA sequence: TGTGCCAGTAGGCCCGACAGGCGTGTTCAGCCCCAGCATTTT.

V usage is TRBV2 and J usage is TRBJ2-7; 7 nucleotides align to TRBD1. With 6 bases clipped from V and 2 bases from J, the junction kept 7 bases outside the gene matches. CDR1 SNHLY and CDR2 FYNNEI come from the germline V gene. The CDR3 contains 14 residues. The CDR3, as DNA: TGTGCCAGCAGAGTAACGGGACAGACCTACGAGCAGTACTTC. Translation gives CASRVTGQTYEQYF.

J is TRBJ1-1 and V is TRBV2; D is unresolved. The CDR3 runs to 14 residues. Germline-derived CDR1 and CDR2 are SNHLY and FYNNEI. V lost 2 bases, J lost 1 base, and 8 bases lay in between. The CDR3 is CASSETAKNTEAFF. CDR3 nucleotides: TGTGCCAGCAGTGAAACAGCTAAGAACACTGAAGCTTTCTTT.

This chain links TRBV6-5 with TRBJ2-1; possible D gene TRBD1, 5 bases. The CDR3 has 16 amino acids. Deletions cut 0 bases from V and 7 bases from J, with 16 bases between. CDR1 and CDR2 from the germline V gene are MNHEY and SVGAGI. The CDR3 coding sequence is TGTGCCAGCAGTTACTCGAATGGGCCAGGGATTAATGAGCAGTTCTTC. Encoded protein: CASSYSNGPGINEQFF.

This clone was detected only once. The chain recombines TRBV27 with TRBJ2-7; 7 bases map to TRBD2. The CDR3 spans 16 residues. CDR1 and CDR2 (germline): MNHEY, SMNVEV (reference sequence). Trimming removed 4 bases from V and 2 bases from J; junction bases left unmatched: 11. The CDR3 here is CASSYAGLLPTYEQYF. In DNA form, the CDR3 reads TGTGCCAGCAGTTACGCGGGACTACTCCCTACCTACGAGCAGTACTTC.

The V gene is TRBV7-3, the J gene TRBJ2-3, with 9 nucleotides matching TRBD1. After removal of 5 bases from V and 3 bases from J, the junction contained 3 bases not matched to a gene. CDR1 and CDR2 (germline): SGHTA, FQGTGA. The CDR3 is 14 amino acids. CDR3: CASSPGQGTDTQYF. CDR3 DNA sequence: TGTGCCAGCAGCCCCGGACAGGGGACAGATACGCAGTATTTT.

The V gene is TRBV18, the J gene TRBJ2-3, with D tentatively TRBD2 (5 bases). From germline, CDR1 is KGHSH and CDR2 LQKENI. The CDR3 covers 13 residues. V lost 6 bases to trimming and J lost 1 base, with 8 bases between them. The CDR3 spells CASSTGGTDTQYF. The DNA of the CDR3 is TGTGCCAGCTCCACCGGGGGCACAGATACGCAGTATTTT. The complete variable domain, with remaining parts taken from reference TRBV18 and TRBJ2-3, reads NAGVMQNPRHLVRRRGQEARLRCSPMKGHSHVYWYRQLPEEGLKFMVYLQKENIIDESGMPKERFSAEFPKEGPSILRIQQVVRGDSAAYFCASSTGGTDTQYFGPGTRLTVL.

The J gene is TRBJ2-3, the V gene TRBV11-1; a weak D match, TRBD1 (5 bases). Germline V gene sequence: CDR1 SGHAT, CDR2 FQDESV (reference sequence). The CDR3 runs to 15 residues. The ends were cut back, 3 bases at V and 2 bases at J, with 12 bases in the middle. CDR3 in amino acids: CASSFEQAPTDTQYF. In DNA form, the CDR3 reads TGTGCCAGCAGCTTCGAACAGGCCCCCACAGATACGCAGTATTTT.

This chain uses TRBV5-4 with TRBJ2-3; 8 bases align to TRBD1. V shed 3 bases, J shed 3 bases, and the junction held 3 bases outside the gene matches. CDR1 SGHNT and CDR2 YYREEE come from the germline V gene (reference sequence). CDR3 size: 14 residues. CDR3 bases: TGTGCCAGCAGCTACGGACAGGGAACAGATACGCAGTATTTT. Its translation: CASSYGQGTDTQYF.

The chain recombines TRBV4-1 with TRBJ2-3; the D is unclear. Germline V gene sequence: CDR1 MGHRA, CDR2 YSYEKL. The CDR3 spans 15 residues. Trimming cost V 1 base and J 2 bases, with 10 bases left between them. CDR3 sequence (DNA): TGCGCCAGCAGCCAAGGACCGGCAGACACAGATACGCAGTATTTT. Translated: CASSQGPADTDTQYF.

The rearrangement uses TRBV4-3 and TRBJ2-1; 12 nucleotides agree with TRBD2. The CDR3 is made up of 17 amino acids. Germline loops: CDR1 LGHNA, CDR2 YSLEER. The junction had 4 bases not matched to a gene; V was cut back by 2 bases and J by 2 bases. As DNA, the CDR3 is TGCGCCAGCAGCCAACTAGCGGGAGGGCCCCCCTACAATGAGCAGTTCTTC. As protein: CASSQLAGGPPYNEQFF.

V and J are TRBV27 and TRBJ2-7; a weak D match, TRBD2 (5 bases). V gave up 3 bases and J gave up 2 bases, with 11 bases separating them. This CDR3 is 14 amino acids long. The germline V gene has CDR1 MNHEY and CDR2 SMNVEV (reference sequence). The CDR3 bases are TGTGCCAGCAGTTTGAGGACTTCGGCCTACGAGCAGTACTTC. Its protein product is CASSLRTSAYEQYF.

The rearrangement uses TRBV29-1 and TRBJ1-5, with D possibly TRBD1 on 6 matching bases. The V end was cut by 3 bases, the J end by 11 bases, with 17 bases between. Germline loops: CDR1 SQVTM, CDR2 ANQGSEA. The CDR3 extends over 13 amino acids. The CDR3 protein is CSVEPQTGSAQHF. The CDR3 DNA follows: TGCAGCGTTGAGCCTCAAACAGGGTCTGCCCAGCATTTT.